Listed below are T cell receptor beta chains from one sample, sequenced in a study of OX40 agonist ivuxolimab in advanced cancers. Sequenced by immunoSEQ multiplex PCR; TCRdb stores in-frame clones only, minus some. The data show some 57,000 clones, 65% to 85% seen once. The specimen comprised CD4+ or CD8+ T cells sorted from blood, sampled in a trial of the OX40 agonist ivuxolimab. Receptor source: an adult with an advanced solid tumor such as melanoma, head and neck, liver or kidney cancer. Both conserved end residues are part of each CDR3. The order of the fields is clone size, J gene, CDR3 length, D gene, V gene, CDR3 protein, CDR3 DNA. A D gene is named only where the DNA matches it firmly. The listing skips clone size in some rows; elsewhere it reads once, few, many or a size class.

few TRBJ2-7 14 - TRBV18 CASSPTPTAGEQYF TGTGCCAGCTCACCAACTCCAACCGCGGGGGAGCAGTACTTC
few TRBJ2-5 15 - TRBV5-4 CASSNPGRSQETQYF TGTGCCAGCAGCAACCCGGGACGGAGCCAAGAGACCCAGTACTTC
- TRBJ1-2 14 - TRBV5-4 CASSLGGKESGYTF TGTGCCAGCAGCTTGGGAGGGAAAGAAAGTGGCTACACCTTC
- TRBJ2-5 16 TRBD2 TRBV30 CAWSGTSGGQGETQYF TGTGCCTGGAGTGGGACTAGCGGGGGGCAGGGGGAGACCCAGTACTTC
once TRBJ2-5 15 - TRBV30 CAWSEGVAGAETQYF TGTGCCTGGAGTGAGGGGGTGGCTGGGGCAGAGACCCAGTACTTC
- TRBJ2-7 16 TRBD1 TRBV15 CATSREIGDSSYEQYF TGTGCCACCAGCAGGGAAATAGGGGACAGCAGCTACGAGCAGTACTTC
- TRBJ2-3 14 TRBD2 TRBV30 CAWRTTGGGDTQYF TGTGCCTGGAGGACGACGGGAGGGGGAGATACGCAGTATTTT
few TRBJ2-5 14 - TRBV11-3 CASSPRLVQETQYF TGTGCCAGCAGCCCCAGACTGGTTCAAGAGACCCAGTACTTC
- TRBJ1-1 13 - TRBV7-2 CASSPGMNTEAFF TGTGCCAGCAGCCCGGGGATGAACACTGAAGCTTTCTTT
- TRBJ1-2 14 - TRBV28 CASSRQFTNYGYTF TGTGCCAGCAGCCGACAGTTTACTAACTATGGCTACACCTTC
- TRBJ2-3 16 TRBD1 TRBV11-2 CASSLVGTGGTDTQYF TGTGCCAGCAGCTTAGTGGGGACAGGGGGCACAGATACGCAGTATTTT
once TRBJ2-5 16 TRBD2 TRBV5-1 CASSFPSGGHQETQYF TGCGCCAGCAGCTTTCCGAGCGGGGGCCACCAAGAGACCCAGTACTTC
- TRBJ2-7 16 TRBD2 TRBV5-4 CASSQGVAGGLYEQYF TGTGCCAGCAGCCAGGGGGTAGCGGGGGGCCTATACGAGCAGTACTTC
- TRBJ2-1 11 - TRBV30 CAWTGSDEQFF TGTGCCTGGACGGGTAGCGATGAGCAGTTCTTC
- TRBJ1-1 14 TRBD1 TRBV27 CASRAGDRVAEAFF TGTGCCAGCAGGGCGGGGGACAGGGTCGCTGAAGCTTTCTTT
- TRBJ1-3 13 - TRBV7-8 CASSPSRGNTIYF TGTGCCAGCAGCCCCTCACGGGGAAACACCATATATTTT
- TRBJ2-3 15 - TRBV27 CASRISNRAADTQYF TGTGCCAGCAGAATTTCAAACAGGGCAGCAGATACGCAGTATTTT
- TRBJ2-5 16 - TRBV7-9 CASSLVPRVDGETQYF TGTGCCAGCAGCTTAGTTCCCCGGGTAGACGGAGAGACCCAGTACTTC